This T cell receptor (beta chain) was sequenced during a study of T cell changes during pregnancy in multiple sclerosis. This clone appeared a single time. TCRdb's copy holds only in-frame clones and misses some; the assay was immunoSEQ multiplex PCR. The sample has 40,000 to 55,000 clones; 75% to 95% are singletons. The V and J ends lost 6 bases and 0 bases respectively, with 11 bases between them. Germline CDR1 reads ENHRY; CDR2 reads SYGVKD. The CDR3 loop spans 14 amino acids. The material sequenced was CD4+ T cells from peripheral blood mononuclear cells, taken before pregnancy. The V call is TRBV10-3, the J call TRBJ1-1; D gene ambiguous. This TCR came from a female donor with multiple sclerosis, enrolled in a pregnancy study. CDR3 bases: TGTGCCATCAGGCGGGCCTACATGAACACTGAAGCTTTCTTT. Encoded protein: CAIRRAYMNTEAFF.